This T cell receptor (beta chain) emerged from a study of blood T cells in healthy people across ages. On this clonotype: Its matching antigen is unknown. Germline is not matched at one junction end, which may reflect a read error.

Study-wide results and limits: Calculation of diversity from one million T cells yielded estimates considered to be underestimates.

Alongside a J-beta primer mix, a sample-barcoded 5' primer served in a second PCR lasting roughly 6 to 11 cycles. TCRdb analysed the 5' RACE reads with MiXCR anew, one entry per CDR3 protein. The profile covers approximately 400,000 distinct CDR3 sequences, with more than 45% appearing a single time and under 65% taken by the ten largest. Sequencing was done on a sample of blood. The TCR sequence derives from a man aged 60 to 75 in good health.

CDR3 nucleotides: TGTGCCAGCAGCTTACAGGGTACCGTAACAGGTACGCAGTATTTT. The encoded protein is CASSLQGTVTGTQYF. V and J are TRBV7-3 and TRBJ2-3; D is possibly TRBD1 (5 bases). Germline V gene sequence: CDR1 SGHTA, CDR2 FQGTGA. The CDR3 is made up of 15 amino acids.